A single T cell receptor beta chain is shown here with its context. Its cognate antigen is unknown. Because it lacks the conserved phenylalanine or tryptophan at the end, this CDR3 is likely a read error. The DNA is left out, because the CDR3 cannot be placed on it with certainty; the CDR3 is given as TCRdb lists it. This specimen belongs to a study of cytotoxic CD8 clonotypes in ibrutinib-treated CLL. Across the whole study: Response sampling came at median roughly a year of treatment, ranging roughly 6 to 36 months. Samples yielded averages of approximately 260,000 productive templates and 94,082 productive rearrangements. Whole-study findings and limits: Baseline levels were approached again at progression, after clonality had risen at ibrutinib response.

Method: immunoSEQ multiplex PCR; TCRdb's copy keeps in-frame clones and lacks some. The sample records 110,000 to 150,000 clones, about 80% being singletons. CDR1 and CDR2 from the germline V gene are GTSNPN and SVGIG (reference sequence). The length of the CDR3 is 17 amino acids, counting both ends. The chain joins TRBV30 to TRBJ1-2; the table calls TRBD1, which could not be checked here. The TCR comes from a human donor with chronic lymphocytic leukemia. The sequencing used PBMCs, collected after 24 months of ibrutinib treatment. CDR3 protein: CAWSVILGQGFSGRLHL.